This TCR beta chain was observed in a study of regulatory T cells in long-lasting Graves disease. Findings of the study overall: Persistent patients had a count of shared public clonotypes (approximately 3,000) that exceeded that of new patients (966). Limited samples may have lowered accuracy.

The sample's time point: newly diagnosed GD, antithyroid drugs for less than 3 months. PBMC RNA served as the TCR library source. Enrollment of patients was through an endocrinology department in Xi'an, China. Relying on iRepertoire HTBI primers and Arm-PCR of CDR3 regions, the team built TCR beta libraries. MiXCR, run by TCRdb on the multiplex PCR reads, gives a single entry per CDR3 protein. The data hold about 300,000 distinct CDR3 sequences, with more than 15% observed a single time. This clonotype has ten or more counts. Its cognate antigen is unknown. This CDR3 region has 16 residues. J gave up 2 bases and V 3 bases, and 6 bases lay outside the gene matches. Germline CDR1 reads MDHEN; CDR2 reads SYDVKM.

The clonotype comes from a female donor with Graves disease. Sequenced material: peripheral blood mononuclear cells (PBMCs), taken at new diagnosis, from a patient treated with antithyroid drugs. This chain connects TRBV28 to TRBJ1-3, with 8 bases that match TRBD1. The CDR3 nucleotides are TGTGCCAGCAGTTTCCTCAGGGGGCCGACTGGAAACACCATATATTTT. Translating it yields CASSFLRGPTGNTIYF.